This TCR beta chain was retrieved from a study of blood T cell repertoires in COVID-19. Study-level information: From the United States, Italy and Spain came samples of acute and convalescent COVID-19.

In the authors' workflow: It was from reference gene primer amplification that nucleated cell counts were estimated. Using immunoSEQ multiplex PCR, the repertoire was profiled, and TCRdb retains in-frame clones only, with some absent. V and J calls and clone size are copied from that table; D and trimming were computed from the DNA. The sample gives 60,000 to 80,000 clones, just over 85% of which show up once; 1% to 1.5% is in the top ten. Germline trimming cut 6 bases from V and 6 bases from J; bases unmatched to any gene: 4. This CDR3 region has 13 residues. Germline CDR1 MNHEY, CDR2 SVGAGI. The sample was peripheral blood. The chain couples TRBV6-5 to TRBJ2-2; TRBD1 aligns across 7 bases. This TCR was recovered from a woman older than 75 with acute or convalescent COVID-19. This CDR3 reads CASRRQGSGELFF. CDR3 DNA sequence: TGTGCCAGCAGACGACAGGGTTCCGGGGAGCTGTTTTTT.